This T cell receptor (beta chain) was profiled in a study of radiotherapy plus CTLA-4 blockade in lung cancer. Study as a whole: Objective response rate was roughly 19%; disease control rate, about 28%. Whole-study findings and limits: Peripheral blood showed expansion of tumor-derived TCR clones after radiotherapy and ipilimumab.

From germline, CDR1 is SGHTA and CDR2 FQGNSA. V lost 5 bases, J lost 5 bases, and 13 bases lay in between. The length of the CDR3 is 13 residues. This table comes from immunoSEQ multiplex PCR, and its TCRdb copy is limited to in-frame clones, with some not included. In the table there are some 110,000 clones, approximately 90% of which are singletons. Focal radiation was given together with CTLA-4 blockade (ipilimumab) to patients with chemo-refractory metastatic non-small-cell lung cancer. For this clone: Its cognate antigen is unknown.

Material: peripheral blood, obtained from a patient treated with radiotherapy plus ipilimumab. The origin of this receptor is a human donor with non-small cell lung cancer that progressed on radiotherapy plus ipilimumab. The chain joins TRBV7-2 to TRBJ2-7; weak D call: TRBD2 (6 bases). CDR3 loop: CASSPGAGDEQYF. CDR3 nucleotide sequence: TGTGCCAGCAGCCCGGGAGCCGGGGACGAGCAGTACTTC.